The entry below describes one TCR beta chain. No antigen is known for it. Primers: 60 Vbeta forward and 13 Jbeta reverse. Assay used: immunoSEQ multiplex PCR; TCRdb lists only in-frame clones, some missing. The sample carries hundreds of thousands of clones, roughly 79% recorded once. This specimen comes from a study of cytomegalovirus exposure and HLA in healthy donors. Study as a whole: Of around 410 genotyped donors, more than 65% grouped in the Caucasian-associated ancestry cluster.

General study results and limits: In all likelihood, a cluster of highly shared sequence variants was a sequencing artifact. In a later analysis, V- and J-gene trimming of beta chains associated with a DCLRE1C missense variant, replicated independently.

Germline assignment: CDR1 LGHNT and CDR2 FRNRAP. Trimming took 2 bases from V and 5 from J, leaving 9 bases between them. The CDR3 loop spans 13 amino acids. The chain couples TRBV12-5 to TRBJ2-5; possible D gene TRBD1, 5 bases. This sequence was found in a male donor in good health and CMV-seronegative. Material: PBMCs. The DNA for the CDR3 is TGTGCTAGTGGTTTGATAGGGGTGGAGACCCAGTACTTC. It encodes CASGLIGVETQYF.